The sequence of this T cell receptor beta chain was determined in a study of regulatory T cells. Findings of the study overall: In CD3G-deficient patients, conventional CD4+ T cells were enriched for hydrophobic CDR3 residues at positions 6 and 7.

The PCR used 52 TRBV and 13 TRBJ primers. Sequenced by immunoSEQ multiplex PCR; TCRdb stores in-frame clones only, minus some. The sample includes about 35,000 clones, 89% of them seen just once. CDR3 size: 15 residues. On this clone itself: Its antigen is still unknown.

V is TRBV21-1 and J is TRBJ2-2; the D call TRBD2 from the table was never checked on the DNA. TRBV21-1 is a recognized pseudogene. The sample taken for sequencing was conventional CD4+ T cells sorted from blood. The TCR originated in a person aged 18 to 35 with CD3G deficiency. CDR3 amino acids: CASLISGGNTGELFF. The CDR3 DNA follows: TGTGCCAGCTTGATTAGCGGGGGGAACACCGGGGAGCTGTTTTTT.